The next 20 T cell receptor beta chains were all read from a single sample in a study of CXCR3-negative and CXCR3-positive naive CD8 T cells. 5' RACE with UMI labels generated the TRB cDNA libraries. Following a re-call of the 5' RACE reads, TCRdb has one entry per CDR3 protein and lacks DNA. This table lists 50,000 to 75,000 distinct CDR3 sequences. Specimen: naive CXCR3- CD8+ T cells from blood. Subset meaning: CD45RO-CCR7+CD27+CD95- naive CD8+ T cells lacking CXCR3 (TNR3-). These receptors originate from a human donor in good health. Some clones in this sample may be carry-over from other donors' samples.

CDR3 sequence reads: CASSLSGGGIYEQYF. The rearrangement joins TRBV7-6 to TRBJ2-7; TCRdb selects TRBD1, and the lack of DNA leaves this call unchecked. CDR1 is SGHVS and CDR2 is FNYEAQ in the germline V gene. CDR3 length: 15 amino acids.

The rearrangement uses TRBV25-1 and TRBJ2-2; checking the TCRdb D call of TRBD2 is not possible without DNA. Per germline, CDR1 MGHDK and CDR2 SYGVNS. The CDR3 loop spans 16 amino acids. The CDR3 region is CASSDIAGGNTGELFF.

The J gene is TRBJ2-7, the V gene TRBV7-9; as DNA is missing, the TRBD1 call by TCRdb cannot be tested. The V gene's germline CDR1 is SEHNR and CDR2 FQNEAQ (reference sequence). This CDR3 comprises 12 residues. The chain's CDR3 is CASRTNDYEQYF.

The chain couples TRBV29-1 to TRBJ2-2. Germline lookup yields CDR1 SQVTM and CDR2 ANQGSEA. There are 12 residues in the CDR3. CDR3 region: CSGIGEIGELFF.

The rearrangement joins TRBV4-3 to TRBJ1-6. This CDR3 is built from 17 residues. Germline lookup yields CDR1 LGHNA and CDR2 YSLEER. CDR3 sequence: CASSQDLPISYNSPLHF.

V is TRBV21-1 and J is TRBJ2-4; the D call of TRBD1 rests on TCRdb alone, since no DNA is present to check it. TRBV21-1 is a pseudogene. The CDR3 runs to 22 residues. CDR3 sequence reads: CASSNLERLYRFLLLAKSIQYF.

This sequence joins TRBV7-9 and TRBJ2-5; TCRdb picks TRBD2, but there is no DNA to check that call. Germline V gene data show CDR1 as SEHNR and CDR2 as FQNEAQ (reference sequence). The CDR3 spans 17 residues. The chain's CDR3 is CASSLGTSGAMEETQYF.

The V gene is TRBV20-1, the J gene TRBJ2-3; TCRdb picks TRBD1, but there is no DNA to check that call. The CDR3 covers 14 residues. Germline assignment: CDR1 DFQATT and CDR2 SNEGSKA (reference sequence). CDR3 protein: CSARNLSGINTQYF.

This rearrangement joins TRBV3-1 to TRBJ2-1; lacking DNA, the TRBD1 call made by TCRdb goes unchecked. Germline V CDR1 and CDR2: LGHDT, YNNKEL (reference sequence). The CDR3 loop spans 12 amino acids. The CDR3 reads CASSPTQGGQFF.

The chain joins TRBV6-6 to TRBJ1-2; TCRdb selects TRBD1, and the lack of DNA leaves this call unchecked. This CDR3 is built from 15 residues. Per the germline V gene, CDR1 is MNHNY and CDR2 is SVGAGI (reference sequence). CDR3 amino acids: CASTLYGDRTYGYTF.

The chain joins TRBV6-2 or TRBV6-3 to TRBJ1-2; TCRdb gives TRBD1 as the D gene, but with no DNA this cannot be confirmed. The length of the CDR3 is 18 residues. Germline CDR1 and CDR2: MNHEY and SVGEGT. The CDR3: CASSYSMGVLRAGEGYTF.

V usage is TRBV11-2 and J usage is TRBJ2-1; checking the TCRdb D call of TRBD1 is not possible without DNA. The CDR3 covers 15 residues. Germline lookup yields CDR1 SGHAT and CDR2 FQNNGV. CDR3 residues: CASSGAGQLHNEQFF.

The chain employs TRBV3-1 and TRBJ2-5; checking the TCRdb D call of TRBD1 is not possible without DNA. CDR3 size: 17 residues. The germline V gene encodes CDR1 LGHDT and CDR2 YNNKEL (reference sequence). The CDR3 protein is CASRRQGTPTGQETQYF.

This sequence joins TRBV29-1 and TRBJ2-2; no DNA is available, so the TRBD2 call from TCRdb remains unchecked. This CDR3 spans 13 amino acids. The germline CDR1 and CDR2 sequences are SQVTM and ANQGSEA. CDR3 region: CSGRDSNTGELFF.

J is TRBJ1-1 and V is TRBV5-1; without DNA, the TCRdb call of TRBD1 cannot be checked. Germline values: CDR1 SGHRS, CDR2 YFSETQ. CDR3 size: 17 residues. CDR3 amino acids: CASSFFGAQGENTEAFF.

This chain uses TRBV29-1 with TRBJ2-7. Germline lookup yields CDR1 SQVTM and CDR2 ANQGSEA. The CDR3 length is 11 residues. This CDR3 reads CSVVHSHEQYF.

The J gene is TRBJ2-3, the V gene TRBV20-1; TCRdb calls TRBD2, which cannot be checked without DNA. CDR3 length: 17 amino acids. CDR1 and CDR2 from the germline V gene are DFQATT and SNEGSKA (reference sequence). CDR3 region: CSARDRQLAGGIDTQYF.

This clonotype ranks as medium-sized in terms of frequency. The chain links TRBV6-1 to TRBJ2-2; the D call of TRBD1 rests on TCRdb alone, since no DNA is present to check it. Germline CDR1 MNHNS, CDR2 SASEGT. The CDR3 runs 17 residues. CDR3 in amino acids: CASSTGGGASNTGELFF.

V is TRBV9 and J is TRBJ2-7; no DNA is available, so the TRBD1 call from TCRdb remains unchecked. In germline, CDR1 is SGDLS, CDR2 YYNGEE. This CDR3 region has 14 residues. CDR3: CASSANTGDYEQYF.

The V gene is TRBV4-3, the J gene TRBJ2-6; the D gene TCRdb calls, TRBD1, cannot be checked with no DNA. This CDR3 contains 18 residues. Germline CDR1 and CDR2: LGHNA and YSLEER. The CDR3 loop reads CASSQEDRGRSGANVLTF.